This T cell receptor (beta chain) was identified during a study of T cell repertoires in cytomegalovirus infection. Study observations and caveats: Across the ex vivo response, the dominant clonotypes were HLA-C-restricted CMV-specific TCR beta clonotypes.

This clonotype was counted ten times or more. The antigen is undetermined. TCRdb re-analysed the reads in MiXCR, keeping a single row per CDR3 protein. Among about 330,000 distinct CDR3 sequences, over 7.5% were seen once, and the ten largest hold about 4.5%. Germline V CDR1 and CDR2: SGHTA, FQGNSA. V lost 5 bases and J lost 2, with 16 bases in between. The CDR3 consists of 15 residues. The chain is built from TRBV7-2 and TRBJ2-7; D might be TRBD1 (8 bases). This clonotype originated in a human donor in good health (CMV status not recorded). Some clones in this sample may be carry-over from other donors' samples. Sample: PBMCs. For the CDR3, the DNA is TGTGCCAGCAGCGAATCACAGGGGGGGGCCTACGAGCAGTACTTC. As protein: CASSESQGGAYEQYF.